In its sample, the clone carrying this T cell receptor (beta chain) was seen a few times. Its antigen is as yet unknown. Primed by a sample-barcoded 5' primer and a J-beta primer mix, a second PCR proceeded for roughly 7 to 12 cycles. TCRdb analysed the 5' RACE reads with MiXCR anew, one entry per CDR3 protein. Among some 700,000 distinct CDR3 sequences, approximately 39% were seen once, and the ten largest hold 20%. These data are taken from a study of blood T cells in healthy people across ages. Study-level background: Per two T cells, template switching captured roughly one barcoded beta molecule. Study-wide results and caveats: Age brought a roughly linear fall in TCR beta diversity measured per million T cells. Researchers report that TCR beta diversity correlated strongly with naive T cell percentage.

The CDR3 is made up of 14 amino acids. CDR1 and CDR2 (germline): SGHDT, YYEEEE. V was shortened by 4 bases and J by 3 bases, with 8 bases between the two germline ends. The V and J genes are TRBV5-6 and TRBJ2-6; no reliable D call. The source is a woman in her sixties in good health. Source material: blood. The CDR3 DNA reads TGTGCCAGCAGCAAGGCTGATGGGGCCAACGTCCTGACTTTC. Amino acids: CASSKADGANVLTF.